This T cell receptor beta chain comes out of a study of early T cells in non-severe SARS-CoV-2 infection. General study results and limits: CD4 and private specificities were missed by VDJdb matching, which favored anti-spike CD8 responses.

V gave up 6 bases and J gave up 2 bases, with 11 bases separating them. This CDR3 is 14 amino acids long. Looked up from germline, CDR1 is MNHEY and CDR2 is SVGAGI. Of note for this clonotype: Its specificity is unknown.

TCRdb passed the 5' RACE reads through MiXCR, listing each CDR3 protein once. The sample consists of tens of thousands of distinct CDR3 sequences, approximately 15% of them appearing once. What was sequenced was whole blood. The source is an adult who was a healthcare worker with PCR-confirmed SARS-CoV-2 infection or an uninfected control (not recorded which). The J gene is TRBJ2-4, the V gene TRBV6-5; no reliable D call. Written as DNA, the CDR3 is TGTGCCAGCAGGACCGGTGGGACCAAAAACATTCAGTACTTC. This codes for CASRTGGTKNIQYF.